A selection of T cell receptor beta chains follows, all from one sample in a study of blood T cell repertoires in COVID-19. Clones were sequenced by immunoSEQ multiplex PCR, and TCRdb holds only the in-frame ones, with some missing. The sample contains approximately 50,000 clones, roughly nine tenths of which appear only once. The sequenced sample consisted of peripheral blood. The receptors were gathered from a man between 65 and 79 years old with acute or convalescent COVID-19. Each CDR3 is given with its conserved first and last residue. A D gene is named only where the DNA matches it firmly. Clone size, where shown, is once, few, many, or a class for clones that have expanded.

TRBJ2-3 | TRBD1 | TRBV10-3 | . | TGTGCCATCAGGACAGGGCAGGAAGATACGCAGTATTTT | CAIRTGQEDTQYF
TRBJ1-2 | . | TRBV7-9 | . | TGTGCCAGCAGCTCTTTAAACTATGGCTACACCTTC | CASSSLNYGYTF
TRBJ2-6 | . | TRBV6-6 | . | TGTGCCAGCAGTTACGAGCGGTCTGGGGCCAACGTCCTGACTTTC | CASSYERSGANVLTF
TRBJ2-3 | TRBD2 | TRBV2 | . | TGTGCCAGCAGTGGGACTAGCGGGTGGACAGATACGCAGTATTTT | CASSGTSGWTDTQYF
TRBJ1-2 | TRBD1 | TRBV7-9 | . | TGTGCCAGCAGCCGACCCCAAACAGGGGCTAACTATGGCTACACCTTC | CASSRPQTGANYGYTF
TRBJ1-5 | . | TRBV2 | . | TGTGCCAGCAGAGGGGTGTCCCCCAATCAGCCCCAGCATTTT | CASRGVSPNQPQHF
TRBJ1-4 | . | TRBV7-2 | . | TGTGCCAGCAGCCCGGGAGAAAAACTGTTTTTT | CASSPGEKLFF
TRBJ2-3 | . | TRBV7-2 | . | TGTGCCAGCAGCTTCCGTTTGGGGGCCGGAAGCACAGATACGCAGTATTTT | CASSFRLGAGSTDTQYF
TRBJ2-7 | TRBD2 | TRBV5-8 | . | TGTGCCAGCAGCTTCCTAGCGGGGGGGAACGACGAGCAGTACTTC | CASSFLAGGNDEQYF
TRBJ1-2 | . | TRBV19 | . | TGTGCCAGTAGTATGGGAGGGCTCTATGGCTACACCTTC | CASSMGGLYGYTF
TRBJ1-2 | . | TRBV10-3 | . | TGTGCCACAAAGACCCGGGTTTCTAACTATGGCTACACCTTC | CATKTRVSNYGYTF
TRBJ1-5 | . | TRBV6-5 | . | TGTGCCAGCAGTTACACGGCAGCGACCAATCAGCCCCAGCATTTT | CASSYTAATNQPQHF
TRBJ2-1 | TRBD2 | TRBV10-3 | . | TGTGCCATCAGTTCCGCTGCGGGGGACCTATACAATGAGCAGTTCTTC | CAISSAAGDLYNEQFF
TRBJ1-2 | . | TRBV27 | once | TGTGCCAGCAGTTTACACAGCTCCTATGGCTACACCTTC | CASSLHSSYGYTF
TRBJ1-1 | TRBD1 | TRBV18 | . | TGTGCCAGCTCAGACGGACAGGGTCCTAAGAACACTGAAGCTTTCTTT | CASSDGQGPKNTEAFF
TRBJ1-2 | TRBD1 | TRBV6-5 | . | TGTGCCAGCAGTCTTGGACAGGGAATACGTGGCTACACCTTC | CASSLGQGIRGYTF
TRBJ1-6 | . | TRBV4-1 | medium-sized | TGCGCCAGCAGCCATGGTGCTCCGCGGGCCCTTAATTCACCCCTCCACTTT | CASSHGAPRALNSPLHF
TRBJ1-4 | TRBD1 | TRBV7-6 | . | TGTGCCAGCAGCTCCTACCGGGACAGCTCCAATGAAAAACTGTTTTTT | CASSSYRDSSNEKLFF
TRBJ2-7 | TRBD2 | TRBV2 | . | TGTGCCAGCAGAAAACTAGCGGGGGTCTACGAGCAGTACTTC | CASRKLAGVYEQYF
TRBJ2-4 | . | TRBV28 | . | TGTGCCAGCAGTTCAGGGTTTGGGGCCAAAAACATTCAGTACTTC | CASSSGFGAKNIQYF
TRBJ1-1 | TRBD1 | TRBV25-1 | . | TGTGCCAGCAGTGATCCCCGACAGGGGTACACTGAAGCTTTCTTT | CASSDPRQGYTEAFF
TRBJ2-7 | . | TRBV19 | . | TGTGCCAGCCACCCCGGTGACGCAGGGAACAAGCAGTACTTC | CASHPGDAGNKQYF
TRBJ2-3 | . | TRBV7-9 | . | TGTGCCTGCGGGCCCCCTCTCCCCACAGATACGCAGTATTTT | CACGPPLPTDTQYF
TRBJ2-7 | TRBD2 | TRBV18 | . | TGTGCCAGCTCACCGACGACGGGGGGGTCCTACGAGCAGTACTTC | CASSPTTGGSYEQYF